The 5 T cell receptor beta chains listed next were all sequenced from one sample in a study of cytomegalovirus exposure and HLA in healthy donors. Use of 60 Vbeta and 13 Jbeta primers characterized the PCR. Repertoires were generated with immunoSEQ multiplex PCR, while TCRdb's copy carries only in-frame clones and drops some. The data hold 150,000 to 200,000 clones, with around 78% observed a single time. The sequencing sample was made of PBMCs. Receptor source: a man aged 35 to 55 in good health and CMV-seronegative.

V gene TRBV9 combines with J gene TRBJ2-1, with 7 bases lining up with TRBD2. Losses at the gene ends were 3 bases for V and 6 bases for J; bases not matched to a gene: 3. Germline loops: CDR1 SGDLS, CDR2 YYNGEE. The CDR3 has 13 residues. The CDR3 loop is CASSGSSGNEQFF. CDR3 bases: TGTGCCAGCAGCGGTTCTAGCGGCAATGAGCAGTTCTTC.

The chain has TRBV6-1 and TRBJ2-6, with D perhaps matching TRBD1 (5 bases). The V end lost 4 bases, the J end lost 0 bases, and 19 bases lay between the germline ends. Germline V CDR1 and CDR2: MNHNS, SASEGT. CDR3 size: 19 residues. In DNA, the CDR3 is TGTGCCAGCAGTGTTCTTCCGCCAGGGTTAAGCTCTGGGGCCAACGTCCTGACTTTC. It translates to CASSVLPPGLSSGANVLTF.

V gene TRBV7-9 combines with J gene TRBJ2-1; the match to TRBD1 covers 9 bases. The CDR3 has 14 residues. From germline, CDR1 is SEHNR and CDR2 FQNEAQ (reference sequence). Unmatched junction bases numbered 9, after V lost 5 bases and J lost 10 bases. The CDR3 loop reads CASSPRDRAGEQFF. The CDR3 coding sequence is TGTGCCAGCAGCCCCCGGGACAGGGCCGGCGAGCAGTTCTTC.

With respect to this clone: The junction departs from the called germline gene at one end, perhaps through a read error. The V and J genes are TRBV14 and TRBJ2-4; TRBD1 aligns across 7 bases. The germline gives CDR1 SGHDN, CDR2 FVKESK. The CDR3 consists of 13 residues. In DNA form, the CDR3 reads TGTGCCAGCAGCCAGGGACAGAGAAACAGTCAGTACTTC. This codes for CASSQGQRNSQYF.

This chain joins TRBV11-2 and TRBJ1-2, with TRBD1 as a possible D gene (6 bases). Between the trimmed V and J ends, which lost 5 bases and 4 bases, there was a span of 20 bases. The CDR3 loop spans 16 amino acids. Germline-derived CDR1 and CDR2 are SGHAT and FQNNGV. The CDR3 spells CASSPLTRRGSYGYTF. Written as DNA, the CDR3 is TGTGCCAGCAGCCCCCTGACCAGAAGGGGGTCCTATGGCTACACCTTC.